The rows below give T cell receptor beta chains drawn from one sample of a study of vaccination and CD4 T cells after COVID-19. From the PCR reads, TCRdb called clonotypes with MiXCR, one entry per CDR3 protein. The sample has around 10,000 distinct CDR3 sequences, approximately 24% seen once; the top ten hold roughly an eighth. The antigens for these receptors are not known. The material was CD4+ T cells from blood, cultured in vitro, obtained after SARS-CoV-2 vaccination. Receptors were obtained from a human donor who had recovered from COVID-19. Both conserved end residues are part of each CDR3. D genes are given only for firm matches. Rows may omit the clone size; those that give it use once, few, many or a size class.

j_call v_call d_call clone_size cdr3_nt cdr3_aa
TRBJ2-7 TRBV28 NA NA TGTGCCAGCAGCTACAGAGCCTACGAGCAGTACTTC CASSYRAYEQYF
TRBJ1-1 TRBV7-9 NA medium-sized TGTGCCAGCAGCTTGGCGGCCGCTAACACTGAAGCTTTCTTT CASSLAAANTEAFF
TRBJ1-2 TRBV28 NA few TGTGCCAGCAGGAGCTATGGCTACACCTTC CASRSYGYTF
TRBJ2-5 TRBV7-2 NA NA TGTGCCAGCAGCTTATGGCTTTTCGGAACAGGGTCTGGAGGCCAAGAGACCCAGTACTTC CASSLWLFGTGSGGQETQYF
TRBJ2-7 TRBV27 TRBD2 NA TGTGCCAGCAGTCAAAGGGGGCCCCCGGAACTAGCGGGAAGTGAGCAGTACTTC CASSQRGPPELAGSEQYF
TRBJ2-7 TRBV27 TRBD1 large TGTGCCAGCAGTTTCGTTCAAACAGGGGTCCACGAGCAGTACTTC CASSFVQTGVHEQYF
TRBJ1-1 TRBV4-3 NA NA TGCGCCAGCAGCCAAGGGAGGGCCAGGGCGAACACTGAAGCTTTCTTT CASSQGRARANTEAFF
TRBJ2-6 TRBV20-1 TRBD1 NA TGCAGTGACAAGAGGTCGGGACAGGGGTCCGGAGGGGCCAACGTCCTGACTTTC CSDKRSGQGSGGANVLTF
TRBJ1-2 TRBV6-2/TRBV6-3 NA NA TGTGCCAGCAGCTCGACCGGACGGGGCTATGGCTACACCTTC CASSSTGRGYGYTF
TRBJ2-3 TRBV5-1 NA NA TGCGCCAGCAGCCCCAAGAGGGGGGGGTCAGATACGCAGTATTTT CASSPKRGGSDTQYF
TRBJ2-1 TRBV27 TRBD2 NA TGTGCCAGCAGTTTTTGGGACGGGATTAGCGGGAGGTCCCCCAATGAGCAGTTCTTC CASSFWDGISGRSPNEQFF
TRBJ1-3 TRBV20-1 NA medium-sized TGCAGTGCTCTCTCTCAGATAGGAAACACCATATATTTT CSALSQIGNTIYF
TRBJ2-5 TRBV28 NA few TGTGCCAGCAGGTTAGCGGCTGCTCAGACCCAGTACTTC CASRLAAAQTQYF
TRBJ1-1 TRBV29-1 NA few TGCAGCGCGGAGCGGGACGCCGGCAAAGCTTTCTTT CSAERDAGKAFF
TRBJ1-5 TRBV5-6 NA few TGTGCCAGCAGCATACAGGGTTTGAATCAGCCCCAGCATTTT CASSIQGLNQPQHF
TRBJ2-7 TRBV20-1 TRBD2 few TGCAGTGCTAGACCCGGTGGGACTAGCGGGAGGTCATACGAGCAGTACTTC CSARPGGTSGRSYEQYF
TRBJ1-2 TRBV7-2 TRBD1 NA TGTGCCAGCAGCTTGTACCTGACAGGGGTCGGTGGCTACACCTTC CASSLYLTGVGGYTF
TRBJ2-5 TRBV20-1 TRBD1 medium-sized TGCAGTGCTAGAGCCCAGACAGGGAGAGGGGAGACCCAGTACTTC CSARAQTGRGETQYF
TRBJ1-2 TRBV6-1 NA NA TGTGCCAGCAGTCCGGACAGAGTTTATGGCTACACCTTC CASSPDRVYGYTF
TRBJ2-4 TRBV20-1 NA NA TGCAGTGCTAGTGGCGCGGGAGCCAAAAACATTCAGTACTTC CSASGAGAKNIQYF
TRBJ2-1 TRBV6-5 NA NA TGTGCCAGCAGTTACTCTAAAGGCCTGCAGAGCTCCTACAATGAGCAGTTCTTC CASSYSKGLQSSYNEQFF
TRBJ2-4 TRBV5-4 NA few TGTGCCAGCAGCCTGGAGGCCAAAAACATTCAGTACTTC CASSLEAKNIQYF
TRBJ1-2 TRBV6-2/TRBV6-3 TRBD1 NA TGTGCCAGCAGTCGGACAGGACATGGCTACACCTTC CASSRTGHGYTF
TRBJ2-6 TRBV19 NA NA TGTGCCAGTAGATCCGACAGCTCTGGGGCCAACGTCCTGACTTTC CASRSDSSGANVLTF
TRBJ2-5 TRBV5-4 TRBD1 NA TGTGCCAGCAGCCCGACAGGGAACCAAGAGACCCAGTACTTC CASSPTGNQETQYF
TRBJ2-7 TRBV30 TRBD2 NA TGTGCCTGGAGTGTACTAGCGGGAGGCCACGAGCAGTACTTC CAWSVLAGGHEQYF
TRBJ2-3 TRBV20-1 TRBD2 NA TGCAGTGCAAAAACCGGGACTAGCGGGACGCAGTATTTT CSAKTGTSGTQYF
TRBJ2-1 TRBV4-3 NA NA TGCGCCAGCAGCCGACAGTTACTAGTGAATGAGCAGTTCTTC CASSRQLLVNEQFF
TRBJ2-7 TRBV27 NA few TGTGCCGCTGCCCCCTGGGCCCGACGAGCCTACGAGCAGTACTTC CAAAPWARRAYEQYF
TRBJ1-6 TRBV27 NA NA TGTGCCAGCAGATCCCCTAGGGAGGGGTCCGTCCACTCCTATAATTCACCCCTCCACTTT CASRSPREGSVHSYNSPLHF
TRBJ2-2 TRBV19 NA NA TGTGCCAGTAAAATGAGGTGGGCCGGGGAGCTGTTTTTT CASKMRWAGELFF
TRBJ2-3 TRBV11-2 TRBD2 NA TGTGCCAGCAGCCTACTAGCGGGGGCCACAGATACGCAGTATTTT CASSLLAGATDTQYF
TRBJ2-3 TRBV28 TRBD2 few TGTGCCAGCAGCTCAACCGCGACTAGCGGGAGCGGAGATACGCAGTATTTT CASSSTATSGSGDTQYF
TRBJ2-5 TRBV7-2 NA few TGTGCCAGCAGCTTAGGGGTAATTGATGGGACCCAGTACTTC CASSLGVIDGTQYF
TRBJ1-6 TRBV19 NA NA TGTGCCAGTGCAGGGTGGGATTCACCCCTCCACTTT CASAGWDSPLHF
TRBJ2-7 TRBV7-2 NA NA TGTGCCAGCACGTCTAGGGGGAGCTTGGGGTCCTACGAGCAGTACTTC CASTSRGSLGSYEQYF
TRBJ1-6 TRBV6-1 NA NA TGTGCCAGCAGGGCACAGGGAGTAAATTCACCCCTCCACTTT CASRAQGVNSPLHF
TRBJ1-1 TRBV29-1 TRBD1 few TGCAGTGCACAGGGGGCCCCGAACACTGAAGCTTTCTTT CSAQGAPNTEAFF
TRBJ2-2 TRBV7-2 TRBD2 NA TGTGCCAGCAGACCCGTGACTAGCAGAAACACCGGGGAGCTGTTTTTT CASRPVTSRNTGELFF
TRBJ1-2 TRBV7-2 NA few TGTGCCAGCAGCTTTACTTCGACAATCGAACAAGCTAACTATGGCTACACCTTC CASSFTSTIEQANYGYTF
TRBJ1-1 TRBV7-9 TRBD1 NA TGTGCCAGCGGCCACTTGGGACAGGGGATGAACACTGAAGCTTTCTTT CASGHLGQGMNTEAFF
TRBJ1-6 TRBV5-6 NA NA TGTGCCAGCAGCTCGCTAGGGTCTGGAGATTCACCCCTCCACTTT CASSSLGSGDSPLHF
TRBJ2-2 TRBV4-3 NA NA TGCGCCAGCAGCCCTCGGGGTAGCGGAGTATACACCGGGGAGCTGTTTTTT CASSPRGSGVYTGELFF
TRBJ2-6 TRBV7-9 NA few TGTGCCAGCAGGGGGGGGCAGGGGGCGGGGGCCAACGTCCTGACTTTC CASRGGQGAGANVLTF
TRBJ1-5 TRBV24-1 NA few TGTGCCACCAGTGACCCTGATCAGCCCCAGCATTTT CATSDPDQPQHF
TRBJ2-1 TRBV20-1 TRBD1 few TGCAGTGCTAGAGGGGACAGGGGCTCCTACAATGAGCAGTTCTTC CSARGDRGSYNEQFF
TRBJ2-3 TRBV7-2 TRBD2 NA TGTGCCAGCAGCCTGAGACTAGCGGGAGCTCTAGATACGCAGTATTTT CASSLRLAGALDTQYF
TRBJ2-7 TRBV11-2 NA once TGTGCCAGCAGCTCTTCTAGTGGGATGGGGTACGAGCAGTACTTC CASSSSSGMGYEQYF
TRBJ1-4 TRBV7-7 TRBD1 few TGTGCTAGCAGCCCAGGGGGACAGTCTAATGAAAAACTGTTTTTT CASSPGGQSNEKLFF
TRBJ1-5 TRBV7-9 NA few TGTGCCAGCAGTACCTCGGGGGGGAGCAATCAGCCCCAGCATTTT CASSTSGGSNQPQHF
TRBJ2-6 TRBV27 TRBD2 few TGTGCCAGCAGCCCGGGGGGGTCTGGGGCCAACGTCCTGACTTTC CASSPGGSGANVLTF
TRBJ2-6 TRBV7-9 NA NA TGTGCCAGCAGCTTAGCGCAGGGTACTGGGGCCAACGTCCTGACTTTC CASSLAQGTGANVLTF